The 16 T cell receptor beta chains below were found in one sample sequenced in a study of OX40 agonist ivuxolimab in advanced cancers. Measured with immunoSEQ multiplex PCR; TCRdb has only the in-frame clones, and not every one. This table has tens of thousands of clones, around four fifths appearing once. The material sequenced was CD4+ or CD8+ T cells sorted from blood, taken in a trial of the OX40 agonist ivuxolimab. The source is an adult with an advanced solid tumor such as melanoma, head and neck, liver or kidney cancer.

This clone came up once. The CDR3 protein is CASSDRTGRSGYTF. CDR3 DNA: TGTGCCAGCAGTGACAGGACAGGGAGATCTGGCTACACCTTC. V is TRBV6-1 and J is TRBJ1-2; 8 nucleotides match TRBD1. Germline CDR1 MNHNS, CDR2 SASEGT. V shed 3 bases and J 7 bases; nucleotides not matched to a gene: 7. The CDR3 has 14 amino acids.

DNA for the CDR3: TGTGCCAGCTCACCGGGACAGGGAATCTACGAGCAGTACTTC. Its translation: CASSPGQGIYEQYF. The rearrangement links TRBV18 to TRBJ2-7; 9 bases fit TRBD1. The V segment lost 3 bases and the J segment 3 bases; nucleotides outside the gene matches: 3. This CDR3 region has 14 residues. The germline V gene has CDR1 KGHSH and CDR2 LQKENI. Using reference TRBV18 and TRBJ2-7 for the parts outside the CDR3, the full variable domain is NAGVMQNPRHLVRRRGQEARLRCSPMKGHSHVYWYRQLPEEGLKFMVYLQKENIIDESGMPKERFSAEFPKEGPSILRIQQVVRGDSAAYFCASSPGQGIYEQYFGPGTRLTVT.

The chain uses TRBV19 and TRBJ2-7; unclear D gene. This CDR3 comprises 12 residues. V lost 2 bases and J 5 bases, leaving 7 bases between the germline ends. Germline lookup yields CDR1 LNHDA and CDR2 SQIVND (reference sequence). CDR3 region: CASSIRNDEQYF. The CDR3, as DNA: TGTGCCAGTAGTATACGGAACGACGAGCAGTACTTC. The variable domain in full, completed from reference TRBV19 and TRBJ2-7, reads DGGITQSPKYLFRKEGQNVTLSCEQNLNHDAMYWYRQDPGQGLRLIYYSQIVNDFQKGDIAEGYSVSREKKESFPLTVTSAQKNPTAFYLCASSIRNDEQYFGPGTRLTVT.

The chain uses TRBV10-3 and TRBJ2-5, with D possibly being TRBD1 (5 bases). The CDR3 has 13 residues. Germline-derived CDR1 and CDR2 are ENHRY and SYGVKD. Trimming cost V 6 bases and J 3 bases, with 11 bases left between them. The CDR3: CAIRDDSEETQYF. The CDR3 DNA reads TGTGCCATCAGGGACGACAGTGAAGAGACCCAGTACTTC.

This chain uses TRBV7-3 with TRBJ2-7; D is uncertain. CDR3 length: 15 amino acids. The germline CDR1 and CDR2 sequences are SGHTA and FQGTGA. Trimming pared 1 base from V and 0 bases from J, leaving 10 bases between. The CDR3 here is CASSLRAGTSYEQYF. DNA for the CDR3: TGTGCCAGCAGCTTAAGGGCAGGAACCTCCTACGAGCAGTACTTC.

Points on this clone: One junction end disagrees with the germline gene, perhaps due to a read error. CDR3 in amino acids: CASSLARQGAPIF. As DNA, the CDR3 is TGTGCCAGCAGCCTAGCCCGACAGGGCGCACCCATCTTC. V gene TRBV11-3 combines with J gene TRBJ2-1; 7 positions match TRBD1. The CDR3 consists of 13 residues. Germline V gives CDR1 SGHNT, CDR2 YENEEA.

For the CDR3, the DNA is TGTGCCTGGAGTCAAGACAGGGGCCGTCAGCCCCAGCATTTT. It yields the protein CAWSQDRGRQPQHF. The chain carries TRBV30 and TRBJ1-5; 8 bases map to TRBD1. The CDR3 contains 14 residues. Per germline, CDR1 GTSNPN and CDR2 SVGIG (reference sequence). V was clipped by 2 bases and J by 6 bases; unmatched bases: 6. Full variable domain (remainder filled in from reference TRBV30 and TRBJ1-5): SQTIHQWPATLVQPVGSPLSLECTVEGTSNPNLYWYRQAAGRGLQLLFYSVGIGQISSEVPQNLSASRPQDRQFILSSKKLLLSDSGFYLCAWSQDRGRQPQHFGDGTRLSIL.

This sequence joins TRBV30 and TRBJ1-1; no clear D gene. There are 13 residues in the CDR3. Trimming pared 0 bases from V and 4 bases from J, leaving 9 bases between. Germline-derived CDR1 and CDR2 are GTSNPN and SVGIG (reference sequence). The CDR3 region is CAWSVKVPTEAFF. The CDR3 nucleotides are TGTGCCTGGAGTGTAAAGGTGCCCACTGAAGCTTTCTTT.

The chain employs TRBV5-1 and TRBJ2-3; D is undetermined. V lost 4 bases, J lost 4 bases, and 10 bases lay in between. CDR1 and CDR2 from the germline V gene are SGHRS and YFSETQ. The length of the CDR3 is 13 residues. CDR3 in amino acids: CASSVPRADTQYF. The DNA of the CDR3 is TGCGCCAGCAGCGTCCCTCGGGCAGATACGCAGTATTTT.

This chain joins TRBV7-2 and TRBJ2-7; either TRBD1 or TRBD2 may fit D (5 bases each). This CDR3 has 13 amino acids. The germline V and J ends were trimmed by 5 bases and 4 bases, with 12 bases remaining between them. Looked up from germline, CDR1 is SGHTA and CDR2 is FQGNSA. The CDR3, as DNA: TGTGCCAGCAGCCCGTCTGGGGGATACGAGCAGTACTTC. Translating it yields CASSPSGGYEQYF.

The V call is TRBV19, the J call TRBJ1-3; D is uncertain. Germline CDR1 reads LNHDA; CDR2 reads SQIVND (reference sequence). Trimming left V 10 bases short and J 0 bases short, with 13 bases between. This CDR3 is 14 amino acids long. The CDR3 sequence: CATVASTSGNTIYF. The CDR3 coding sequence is TGTGCCACCGTTGCCAGCACCTCTGGAAACACCATATATTTT.

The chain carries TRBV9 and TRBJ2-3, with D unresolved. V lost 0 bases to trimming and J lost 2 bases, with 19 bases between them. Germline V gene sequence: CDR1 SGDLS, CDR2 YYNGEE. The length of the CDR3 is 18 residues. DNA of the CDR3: TGTGCCAGCAGCGTAGCTAAACCGGGCAGACATGACACAGATACGCAGTATTTT. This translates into CASSVAKPGRHDTDTQYF.

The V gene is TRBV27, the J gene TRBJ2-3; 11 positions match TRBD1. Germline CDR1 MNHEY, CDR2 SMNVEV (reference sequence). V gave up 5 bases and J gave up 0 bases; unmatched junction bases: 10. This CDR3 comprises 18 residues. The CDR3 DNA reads TGTGCCAGCAGTATTCTTCCCGGACAGGGGGCTAGCACAGATACGCAGTATTTT. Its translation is CASSILPGQGASTDTQYF.

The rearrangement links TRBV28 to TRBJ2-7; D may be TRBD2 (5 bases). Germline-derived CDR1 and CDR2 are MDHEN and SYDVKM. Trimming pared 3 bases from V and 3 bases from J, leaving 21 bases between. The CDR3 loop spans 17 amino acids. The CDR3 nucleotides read TGTGCCAGCAGTTTTTCGCTAGCTGTATGGACCCGCTACGAGCAGTACTTC. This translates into CASSFSLAVWTRYEQYF.

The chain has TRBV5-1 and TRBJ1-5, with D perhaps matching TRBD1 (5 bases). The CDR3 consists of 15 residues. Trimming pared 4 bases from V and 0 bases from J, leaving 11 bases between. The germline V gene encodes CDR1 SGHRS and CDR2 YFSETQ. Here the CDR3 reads CASSLDGHSNQPQHF. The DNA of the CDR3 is TGCGCCAGCAGCCTCGACGGACATAGCAATCAGCCCCAGCATTTT.

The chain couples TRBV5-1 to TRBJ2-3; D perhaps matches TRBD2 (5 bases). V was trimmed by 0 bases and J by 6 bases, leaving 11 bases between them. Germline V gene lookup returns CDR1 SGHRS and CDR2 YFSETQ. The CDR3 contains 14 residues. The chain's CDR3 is CASSLALAADTQYF. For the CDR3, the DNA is TGCGCCAGCAGCTTGGCGCTAGCTGCGGATACGCAGTATTTT.